This TCR beta chain appears in the sequencing data of a study of shared clonotypes between healthy human individuals (dated by TCRdb to about 2020). A note on the overall study: Two women and a few men aged 18 to 49 years were included in the cohort. For each donor, CD4 naive and CD4 memory were each given three plates, CD8 naive was given two plates, and CD8 memory was given one plate. To estimate repertoire size and how much clonotype sharing occurs between individuals, the study deeply sequenced the blood TCR repertoires of five or six healthy adults. To increase sequencing depth and limit assay-specific biases, TCR repertoire library preparation and sequencing were carried out by different laboratories using diverse techniques. Between about 0.9 and 8.9 billion PBMCs per donor were obtained by leukapheresis. On the study overall, not on this receptor specifically: The genetic and exposure-history diversity represented was limited by the small number of donors. When a few donors were compared, the shared fraction of clonotypes was around 5% for naive CD4, less than 4% for naive CD8, 2% to 2.5% for memory CD4, and 0.35% to 0.5% for memory CD8. Compared with non-shared clonotypes, the clonotypes found in all four sorted-subset donors had higher generation probabilities. Only blood was sampled, and tissue TCR repertoires likely differ from those in blood. Rarefaction of sorted-subset datasets indicated incomplete sequencing despite the large sequencing depth. Pairwise subsampling indicated that sequencing depth was expected to affect the degree of clonotype sharing among donors. Naive subsets generally had larger estimated clonotype richness than memory subsets.

From the cysteine up to the phenylalanine, the CDR3 has a length of 15 residues. Here the CDR3 DNA is all that survives: 45 bases in frame from base 1. CDR1 and CDR2 are drawn from the germline V gene: MNHEY, SVGAGI. V loses 6 bases, J loses 9 bases, and the germline ends lie 18 bases apart. TCR CDR3 regions were amplified from genomic DNA by multiplex PCR using the deep immunoSEQ assay. Genomic DNA extracted from each cell subset was distributed evenly over all wells of several immunoSEQ 96-well plates, and each plate served as one replicate. For sorted subsets, about 200 ng genomic DNA, equal to tens of thousands of T cell genomes, was loaded into each replicate PCR. Purified libraries were quantified with a Qubit 3.0 fluorometer, sized on a Bioanalyzer 2100, and re-quantified with the KAPA Library Quantification kit. Each immunoSEQ 96-well plate was sequenced on its own single-read 150-cycle Illumina NextSeq 550 flow cell. Under the source paper's analysis protocol: Because the immunoSEQ output held only junctional sequences and lacked quality scores, the filtering could not match the filtering applied to full-length reads. To assign V/J genes and CDR3, sequences were annotated against IMGT germline references using PyIR, a Python wrapper for IgBLAST v1.9. Reads were removed for weak V/J assignments (E-value above 1e-6), missing CDR3, stop codons, out-of-frame junctions, or ambiguous translated residues. V3J clonotypes were defined as sequences sharing the same inferred V gene, J gene, and CDR3 amino acid sequence. Percentage overlap between repertoires was calculated by dividing the number of shared unique clonotypes by the size of the smaller repertoire. RTK rarefaction, the Chao1 estimator, and Recon v2.1 estimates of unobserved clonotypes were used to assess repertoire richness. OLGA was used to compute generation probabilities for all TCRbeta clonotypes that the gDNA method yielded from a few donors. In its TCRdb copy, this immuneACCESS table keeps in-frame sequences only and misses some clones. Where compared with another copy, unresolved V genes explain less than half of these, and the others have no known cause. V and J calls and clone size are given by that table; D and trimming were obtained from the DNA. This sample has about 2 million clones in its table, and about 94% of those were observed once. The ten largest make up around 1.2% of the sample.

CD8 naive samples consisted of CD45RO-negative cells that were positively selected for CCR7, yielding a CD45RA+CCR7+ population without TemRA cells. Donors were healthy HIV-negative adults with no recently reported acute infections or vaccinations. Every donor was a Caucasian adult residing in Nashville, Tennessee, USA. Blood was collected by leukapheresis, and PBMCs were isolated by Ficoll-Histopaque density gradient centrifugation and then cryopreserved in liquid nitrogen vapor phase. Analytical flow cytometry was used to check the purity and quantity of every magnetically sorted T cell population. Genomic DNA was isolated from every sorted fraction and measured by UV absorbance on a Nanodrop 2000c. Regarding this clone: Its antigen is unknown. There are no base qualities to consult, and no much larger clone falls within one base.

Specimen: naive CD8+ T cells sorted from blood. The cell subset or site label of this sample denotes: CD45RA+CCR7+. The clonotype was recovered from a man aged 18-30 years in good health. The chain links TRBV6-5 with TRBJ1-6; matching of 5 bases hints at TRBD1 as the D gene. The DNA sequence is given as TGTGCCAGCAGAACCCTGGGACTGTTGAGTTCACCCCTCCACTTT. Its amino acids are CASRTLGLLSSPLHF.